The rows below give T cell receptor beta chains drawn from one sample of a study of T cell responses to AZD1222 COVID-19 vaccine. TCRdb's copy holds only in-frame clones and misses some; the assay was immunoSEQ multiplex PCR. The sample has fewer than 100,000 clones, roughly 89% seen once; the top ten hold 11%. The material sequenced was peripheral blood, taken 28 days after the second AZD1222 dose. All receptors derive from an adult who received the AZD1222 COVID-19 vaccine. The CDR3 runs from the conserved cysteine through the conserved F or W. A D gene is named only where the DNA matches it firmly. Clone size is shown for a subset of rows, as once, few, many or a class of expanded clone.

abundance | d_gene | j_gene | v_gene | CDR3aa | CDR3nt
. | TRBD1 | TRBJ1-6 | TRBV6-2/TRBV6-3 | CASSYPPGQDNSPLHF | TGTGCCAGCAGTTACCCCCCGGGACAGGACAATTCACCCCTCCACTTT
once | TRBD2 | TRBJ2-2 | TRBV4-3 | CASSQGTSSFGELFF | TGCGCCAGCAGCCAAGGGACTAGCAGTTTCGGGGAGCTGTTTTTT
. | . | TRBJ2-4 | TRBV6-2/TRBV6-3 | CASSYGGALAKNIQYF | TGTGCCAGCAGTTACGGGGGGGCACTAGCCAAAAACATTCAGTACTTC
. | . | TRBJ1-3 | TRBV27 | CASSLEGPKWGRNTIYF | TGTGCCAGCAGTTTAGAGGGGCCTAAATGGGGAAGAAACACCATATATTTT
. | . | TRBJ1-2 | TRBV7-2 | CASSVGGQIYGYTF | TGTGCCAGCAGCGTTGGTGGACAGATATATGGCTACACCTTC
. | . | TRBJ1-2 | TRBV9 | CASSAMDSQDGYTF | TGTGCCAGCAGCGCTATGGACAGCCAGGATGGCTACACCTTC
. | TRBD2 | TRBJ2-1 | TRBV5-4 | CASSSLAAYNEQFF | TGTGCCAGCAGCTCGCTAGCGGCTTACAATGAGCAGTTCTTC
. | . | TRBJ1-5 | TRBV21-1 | CASSKPGVHQPQHF | TGTGCCAGCAGCAAACCGGGAGTACATCAGCCCCAGCATTTT
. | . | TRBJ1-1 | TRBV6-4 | CASRNERNTEAFF | TGTGCCAGCAGAAACGAGCGGAACACTGAAGCTTTCTTT
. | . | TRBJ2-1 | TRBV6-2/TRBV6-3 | CASSYIGDEQFF | TGTGCCAGCAGTTACATCGGGGATGAGCAGTTCTTC
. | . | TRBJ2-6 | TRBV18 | CASSPITAHSGANVLTF | TGTGCCAGCTCACCAATAACAGCTCACTCTGGGGCCAACGTCCTGACTTTC
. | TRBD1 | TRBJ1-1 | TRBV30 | CAWNRGDSQAFF | TGTGCCTGGAACCGCGGGGACAGTCAAGCTTTCTTT
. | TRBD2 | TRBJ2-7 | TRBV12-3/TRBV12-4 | CASTRGTNYEQYF | TGTGCCAGCACCCGCGGGACTAACTACGAGCAGTACTTC
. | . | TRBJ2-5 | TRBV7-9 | CASSLGASVSHQETQYF | TGTGCCAGCAGCTTAGGGGCCAGTGTATCCCACCAAGAGACCCAGTACTTC